This T cell receptor beta chain was sequenced for a study of Ad26.COV2.S vaccination and SARS-CoV-2 variants. Produced via immunoSEQ multiplex PCR; TCRdb's table is partial and in-frame only. The sample consists of about 350,000 clones, roughly 84% of them appearing once. This CDR3 is 15 amino acids long. Germline assignment: CDR1 SQVTM and CDR2 ANQGSEA. The V end lost 6 bases, the J end lost 4 bases, and 19 bases lay between the germline ends. Described treatment: 15 to 20 received Ad26.COV2.S at low or high dose, single or two shots; 5 received placebo; per-sample allocation not given. On day 63 after the first injection, vaccine and placebo recipients gave samples.

The TCR comes from a person aged 18-65 years who received the Ad26.COV2.S COVID-19 vaccine or a placebo. The chain has TRBV29-1 and TRBJ2-1; possible D gene TRBD2, 7 bases. The sample in question was peripheral blood, obtained in a trial of Ad26.COV2.S vaccine versus placebo. DNA for the CDR3: TGCAGCGTCCCTTTGCGGGGGCCCCAATACAATGAGCAGTTCTTC. It codes for CSVPLRGPQYNEQFF.